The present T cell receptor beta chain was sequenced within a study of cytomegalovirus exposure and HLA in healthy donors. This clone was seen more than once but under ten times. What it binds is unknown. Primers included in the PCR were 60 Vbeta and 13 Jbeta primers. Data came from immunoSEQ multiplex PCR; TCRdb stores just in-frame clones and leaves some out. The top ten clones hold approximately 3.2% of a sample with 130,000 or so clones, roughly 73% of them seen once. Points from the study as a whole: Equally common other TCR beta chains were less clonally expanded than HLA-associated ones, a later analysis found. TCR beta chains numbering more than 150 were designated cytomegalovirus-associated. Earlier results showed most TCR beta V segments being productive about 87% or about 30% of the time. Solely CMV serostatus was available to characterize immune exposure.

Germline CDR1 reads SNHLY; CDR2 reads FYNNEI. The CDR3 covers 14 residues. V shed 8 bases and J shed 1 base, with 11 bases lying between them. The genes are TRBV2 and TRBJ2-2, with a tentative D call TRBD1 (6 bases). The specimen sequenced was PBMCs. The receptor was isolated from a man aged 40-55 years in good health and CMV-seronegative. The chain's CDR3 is CASSLQGNTGELFF. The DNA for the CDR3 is TGTGCCAGCTCCTTACAGGGGAACACCGGGGAGCTGTTTTTT.